This passage covers 29 T cell receptor beta chains from one sample sequenced in a study of T cell repertoires in cytomegalovirus infection. MiXCR, run by TCRdb on the reads, gives a single entry per CDR3 protein. The sample carries 310,000 or so distinct CDR3 sequences, about a sixth recorded once. Sequencing was carried out using PBMCs. The source of these receptors is a human donor in good health (CMV status not recorded). Some clones in this sample may be carry-over from other donors' samples.

The chain carries TRBV25-1 and TRBJ1-6, with D uncertain. The CDR3 extends over 14 amino acids. Germline V lookup: CDR1 MGHDK, CDR2 SYGVNS. Trimming removed 1 base from V and 7 bases from J, with 8 bases in between. Written as DNA, the CDR3 is TGTGCCAGCAGTGAATTCGACGGGAATTCACCCCTCCACTTT. As protein: CASSEFDGNSPLHF.

This clonotype was seen repeatedly, ten times or more. In DNA, the CDR3 is TGTGCCATCAGATCGATTCTGACAGGGACTGGAAACACCATATATTTT. It codes for CAIRSILTGTGNTIYF. The chain recombines TRBV10-3 with TRBJ1-3; 7 nucleotides agree with TRBD1. V lost 6 bases, J lost 2 bases, and 10 bases stayed unmatched. This CDR3 has 16 amino acids. The germline gives CDR1 ENHRY, CDR2 SYGVKD.

There are a few counts of this clonotype. V and J are TRBV4-3 and TRBJ2-1; the match to TRBD1 covers 10 bases. CDR1 and CDR2 from the germline V gene are LGHNA and YSLEER. CDR3 length: 18 residues. The junction had 5 bases not matched to a gene; V was cut back by 0 bases and J by 0 bases. The CDR3 DNA sequence: TGCGCCAGCAGCCAAGACGACAGGGGGCTGAGCTCCTACAATGAGCAGTTCTTC. Its protein is CASSQDDRGLSSYNEQFF.

In its sample, this clonotype was seen many times. CDR3 coding DNA: TGCAGTGCTAGGATTCGAGGGCTAGCAGACGGCAATGAGCAGTTCTTC. Translating it yields CSARIRGLADGNEQFF. The V and J genes are TRBV20-1 and TRBJ2-1, with D maybe TRBD2 (5 bases). The CDR3 is 16 residues long. Germline V CDR1 and CDR2: DFQATT, SNEGSKA (reference sequence). V lost 3 bases, J lost 6 bases, and 21 bases lay in between.

This clonotype has just a few counts. This chain joins TRBV19 and TRBJ2-7; 8 bases align to TRBD1. CDR3 length: 15 residues. In germline, CDR1 is LNHDA, CDR2 SQIVND (reference sequence). V gave up 6 bases and J gave up 3 bases; unmatched junction bases: 10. The CDR3 DNA reads as TGTGCCAGTAGCTTATACGGGACAGGTGTCTACGAGCAGTACTTC. Its protein product is CASSLYGTGVYEQYF.

This clonotype was seen only a few times. The rearrangement joins TRBV27 to TRBJ1-3; no definite D call. With 5 bases removed from V and 2 bases from J, the gap between germline ends came to 16 bases. The CDR3 sequence is 16 residues long. Germline lookup yields CDR1 MNHEY and CDR2 SMNVEV (reference sequence). The CDR3 protein is CASSPSPWGPGNTIYF. CDR3 bases: TGTGCCAGCAGTCCTTCCCCGTGGGGTCCTGGAAACACCATATATTTT.

The chain links TRBV5-1 to TRBJ1-6; TRBD1 is a possible D gene (5 bases). V lost 3 bases, J lost 0 bases, and 10 bases lay in between. Per germline, CDR1 SGHRS and CDR2 YFSETQ. This CDR3 is built from 16 residues. As DNA, the CDR3 is TGCGCCAGCAGCTACGGGACGGGCTCCTATAATTCACCCCTCCACTTT. Translating it yields CASSYGTGSYNSPLHF.

This CDR3 is CASSQTGGSTEAFF. CDR3 DNA: TGTGCCAGCAGCCAGACAGGGGGTTCTACTGAAGCTTTCTTT. The chain couples TRBV28 to TRBJ1-1; 9 positions match TRBD1. Germline assignment: CDR1 MDHEN and CDR2 SYDVKM. The CDR3 runs to 14 residues. V lost 6 bases to trimming and J lost 5 bases; unmatched junction nucleotides: 7.

Ten or more counts support this clonotype. The genes are TRBV7-9 and TRBJ2-3; 7 nucleotides match TRBD1. The germline V gene has CDR1 SEHNR and CDR2 FQNEAQ (reference sequence). With V trimmed by 2 bases and J by 2 bases, 7 bases remained unmatched. The CDR3 has 16 residues. The CDR3 here is CASSLTDRSFTDTQYF. CDR3 DNA: TGTGCCAGCAGCTTAACGGACAGGTCATTCACAGATACGCAGTATTTT.

Note on this clonotype: With a much larger clone just one base away, this may be a read error. The chain is built from TRBV6-6 and TRBJ1-2; tentatively, D is TRBD1 (6 bases). The CDR3 extends over 12 amino acids. Germline CDR1 MNHNY, CDR2 SVGAGI (reference sequence). CDR3 region: CASTGASAGYIF. The CDR3 coding sequence is TGTGCCAGTACGGGGGCAAGTGCTGGCTACATCTTC.

This clonotype was seen a few times. The chain employs TRBV27 and TRBJ2-2, with D perhaps matching TRBD2 (5 bases). V lost 2 bases to trimming and J lost 4 bases, with 11 bases between them. CDR3 length: 15 amino acids. The germline CDR1 and CDR2 sequences are MNHEY and SMNVEV (reference sequence). In DNA, the CDR3 is TGTGCCAGCAGTTTAATGGTCGGACTCACCGGGGAGCTGTTTTTT. Translation: CASSLMVGLTGELFF.

The rearrangement joins TRBV5-1 to TRBJ2-3; TRBD1 matches at 7 bases. The CDR3 covers 16 residues. J lost 2 bases, V lost 0 bases, and 6 bases had no gene match. The germline gives CDR1 SGHRS, CDR2 YFSETQ. The CDR3 DNA is TGCGCCAGCAGCTTGGGGGACAGAGAAGACACAGATACGCAGTATTTT. Its translation is CASSLGDREDTDTQYF.

This clonotype appeared many times. CDR3 sequence (DNA): TGTGCCAGCAGTTACTCGTCGGGAGACCCCTACGAGCAGTACTTC. Its translation: CASSYSSGDPYEQYF. V gene TRBV6-6 combines with J gene TRBJ2-7; D might be TRBD2 (6 bases). Germline values: CDR1 MNHNY, CDR2 SVGAGI (reference sequence). Trimming cost V 0 bases and J 2 bases, with 11 bases left between them. The CDR3 consists of 15 residues.

The rearrangement joins TRBV19 to TRBJ2-5, with D hard to call. V lost 1 base to trimming and J lost 5 bases, with 8 bases between them. Germline-derived CDR1 and CDR2 are LNHDA and SQIVND (reference sequence). The CDR3 runs 13 residues. CDR3 amino acids: CASSIGGSETQYF. The CDR3 DNA is TGTGCCAGTAGTATAGGGGGATCGGAGACCCAGTACTTC. Drawing the rest from reference TRBV19 and TRBJ2-5, the complete variable domain is DGGITQSPKYLFRKEGQNVTLSCEQNLNHDAMYWYRQDPGQGLRLIYYSQIVNDFQKGDIAEGYSVSREKKESFPLTVTSAQKNPTAFYLCASSIGGSETQYFGPGTRLLVL.

This sequence joins TRBV5-1 and TRBJ1-6; possible D gene TRBD1, 5 bases. Germline assignment: CDR1 SGHRS and CDR2 YFSETQ. V gave up 0 bases and J gave up 10 bases, with 14 bases separating them. The CDR3 length is 15 residues. The CDR3, as DNA: TGCGCCAGCAGCTTGGGTGGCAGGGTGGACTCACCCCTCCACTTT. It specifies CASSLGGRVDSPLHF.

This clonotype was found many times. The V gene is TRBV28, the J gene TRBJ1-2, with 8 bases lining up with TRBD1. The CDR3 spans 14 residues. Trimming removed 4 bases from V and 3 bases from J; junction bases left unmatched: 4. CDR1 MDHEN and CDR2 SYDVKM come from the germline V gene. CDR3 DNA: TGTGCCAGCAGTTCCGGACAGGGAGACTATGGCTACACCTTC. Translated, it gives CASSSGQGDYGYTF.

This clonotype was counted between two and nine times. The chain is built from TRBV20-1 and TRBJ1-2, with a tentative D call TRBD1 (6 bases). Germline-derived CDR1 and CDR2 are DFQATT and SNEGSKA (reference sequence). Trimming left V 2 bases short and J 0 bases short, with 13 bases between. The CDR3 spans 15 residues. CDR3 protein: CSARRGTLANYGYTF. CDR3 in DNA: TGCAGTGCTAGAAGGGGGACCCTAGCTAACTATGGCTACACCTTC.

This clonotype was detected only once. V is TRBV20-1 and J is TRBJ1-1; D uncertain. Trimming pared 0 bases from V and 1 base from J, leaving 9 bases between. The germline V gene encodes CDR1 DFQATT and CDR2 SNEGSKA (reference sequence). The CDR3 length is 14 residues. CDR3 protein: CSARDLEQNTEAFF. In nucleotides, the CDR3 is TGCAGTGCTAGAGATCTGGAACAGAACACTGAAGCTTTCTTT.

This clonotype came up a few times. The rearrangement joins TRBV10-3 to TRBJ2-7, with D possibly being TRBD2 (6 bases). V lost 7 bases and J 3 bases, leaving 16 bases between the germline ends. From germline, CDR1 is ENHRY and CDR2 SYGVKD. The CDR3 consists of 14 residues. The CDR3 is CAIKEGLDLYEQYF. The CDR3 nucleotides are TGTGCCATCAAGGAGGGACTTGATCTCTACGAGCAGTACTTC.

V is TRBV4-2 and J is TRBJ2-7; possibly TRBD1 or TRBD2 for D (5 bases each). With 1 base removed from V and 0 bases from J, the gap between germline ends came to 13 bases. This CDR3 contains 16 residues. Germline V gene data show CDR1 as LGHNA and CDR2 as YNFKEQ. The CDR3 DNA follows: TGTGCCAGCAGCCAAGTTTCTGGGACGGCCTCCTACGAGCAGTACTTC. Translated, it gives CASSQVSGTASYEQYF.

The V and J genes are TRBV2 and TRBJ1-4; D not resolved. This CDR3 region has 14 residues. The V gene's germline CDR1 is SNHLY and CDR2 FYNNEI. V gave up 4 bases and J gave up 5 bases, with 11 bases separating them. CDR3 sequence: CASSAGNGNEKLFF. The CDR3 DNA follows: TGTGCCAGCAGTGCCGGGAACGGCAATGAAAAACTGTTTTTT.

The chain links TRBV28 to TRBJ1-2; the D gene is possibly TRBD1 (5 bases). The CDR3 has 14 residues. Trimming took 8 bases from V and 10 from J, leaving 23 bases between them. Germline assignment: CDR1 MDHEN and CDR2 SYDVKM. The CDR3 here is CASGDWGARLDYTF. The CDR3 DNA reads TGTGCCAGCGGAGACTGGGGCGCCAGGTTGGACTACACCTTC.

The chain is built from TRBV19 and TRBJ2-2, with D possibly matching TRBD2 (5 bases). This CDR3 is built from 14 residues. In germline, CDR1 is LNHDA, CDR2 SQIVND (reference sequence). Trimming pared 3 bases from V and 6 bases from J, leaving 11 bases between. CDR3 sequence: CASSIGLAAGELFF. Written as DNA, the CDR3 is TGTGCCAGTAGTATCGGTCTAGCAGCCGGGGAGCTGTTTTTT.

The chain joins TRBV2 to TRBJ2-5, with 9 bases that match TRBD1. The CDR3 totals 15 residues. With 6 bases clipped from V and 2 bases from J, the junction kept 7 bases outside the gene matches. Germline CDR1 SNHLY, CDR2 FYNNEI. Written as DNA, the CDR3 is TGTGCCAGCAGATACCTTGGGACAGGGCAAGAGACCCAGTACTTC. Its translation: CASRYLGTGQETQYF.

In its sample, this clonotype was seen many times. The chain employs TRBV7-2 and TRBJ1-1, with D hard to call. This CDR3 contains 13 residues. The V gene lost 1 base and the J gene lost 4 bases, with 7 bases spanning the gap. Germline CDR1 SGHTA, CDR2 FQGNSA. CDR3 protein: CASSLGWGTEAFF. The CDR3 bases are TGTGCCAGCAGCTTAGGCTGGGGCACTGAAGCTTTCTTT.

V is TRBV20-1 and J is TRBJ2-7; D is possibly TRBD1 (5 bases). The CDR3 spans 15 residues. V was pared by 2 bases and J by 6 bases, with 20 bases between. Germline-derived CDR1 and CDR2 are DFQATT and SNEGSKA (reference sequence). The CDR3, as DNA: TGCAGTGCTAGAATCCGAGGCAGGGCACCCTCCGAGCAGTACTTC. Translating it yields CSARIRGRAPSEQYF.

The chain uses TRBV19 and TRBJ1-5; 7 nucleotides match TRBD1. Per germline, CDR1 LNHDA and CDR2 SQIVND (reference sequence). The junction had 3 bases not matched to a gene; V was cut back by 9 bases and J by 4 bases. This CDR3 spans 12 amino acids. As DNA, the CDR3 is TGTGCCAGCGACAGGGAGAATCAGCCCCAGCATTTT. Translation: CASDRENQPQHF.

The rearrangement joins TRBV10-3 to TRBJ1-1; TRBD1 is a possible D gene (6 bases). The V gene's germline CDR1 is ENHRY and CDR2 SYGVKD. The CDR3 runs to 14 residues. Deletions cut 9 bases from V and 1 base from J, with 15 bases between. CDR3 DNA sequence: TGTGCCATAGCGGAACAGGGCGCGAACACTGAAGCTTTCTTT. Protein product: CAIAEQGANTEAFF.

This clonotype was detected a few times. The chain employs TRBV15 and TRBJ1-1; D ambiguous. Germline V lookup: CDR1 LNHNV, CDR2 YYDKDF (reference sequence). V was pared by 3 bases and J by 4 bases, with 12 bases between. The length of the CDR3 is 14 residues. CDR3 sequence: CATSRAADGTEAFF. CDR3 DNA sequence: TGTGCCACCAGCAGGGCTGCGGACGGCACTGAAGCTTTCTTT.